This entry lists 21 T cell receptor beta chains sequenced from one sample in a study of T cells in women clearing cervical HPV infection. Generated by immunoSEQ multiplex PCR, the TCRdb table keeps only in-frame clones and is missing some. This sample contains fewer than 50,000 clones. What was sequenced was blood buffy coat. The receptor source for this set is a woman between 18 and 70 years old with a cervical HPV16 infection that either progressed to CIN3+ or cleared (not recorded which).

A note on this clone: The missing CDR3 end, 3 residues past where the read stops, is filled in from the germline J gene. Other nucleotide sequences in the sample specify the same CDR3. The V gene is TRBV18, the J gene TRBJ1-2, with a tentative D call TRBD1 (5 bases). This CDR3 comprises 12 residues. Trimming stripped 5 bases from V and 1 base from J, with 5 bases between. Germline CDR1 KGHSH, CDR2 LQKENI. The CDR3 sequence: CASSDSNYGYTF. The part of the CDR3 DNA that was read is TGTGCCAGCTCAGACAGTAACTATGGC.

To note about this clone: The read comes to an end 3 residues before the CDR3 does, leaving the germline J gene to fill in the end. The rearrangement uses TRBV19 and TRBJ2-1; D is possibly TRBD1 (6 bases). CDR1 and CDR2 (germline): LNHDA, SQIVND (reference sequence). V was pared by 1 base and J by 8 bases, with 12 bases between. The CDR3 totals 14 residues. Incomplete CDR3 DNA: TGTGCCAGTAGTATAGGACAGGCTGGGGATGAG. This sequence encodes CASSIGQAGDE. In full, the CDR3 reads CASSIGQAGDEQFF.

Remarks on this clone: The CDR3 extends 3 residues past the end of the read, so its final part is completed from the germline J gene. The chain employs TRBV5-1 and TRBJ1-2; TRBD1 agrees at 10 bases. Germline V gene lookup returns CDR1 SGHRS and CDR2 YFSETQ. This CDR3 comprises 15 residues. V lost 3 bases, J lost 6 bases, and 8 bases stayed unmatched. The CDR3 DNA, read in part, is TGCGCCAGCAGCTATTCGGGACAGGGGACCAATGGC. This codes for CASSYSGQGTNG. The full CDR3 sequence reads CASSYSGQGTNGYTF.

Concerning this clone: The read ends 3 residues before the CDR3 terminus; that terminus is restored from the germline J gene. The genes are TRBV6-2 or TRBV6-3 and TRBJ1-1, with a possible D match to TRBD1 (6 bases). This CDR3 spans 16 amino acids. V was shortened by 0 bases and J by 0 bases, with 11 bases between the two germline ends. Germline lookup yields CDR1 MNHEY and CDR2 SVGEGT. This chain's CDR3 is CASSYSNGQMNTEAFF. Partial CDR3 DNA: TGTGCCAGCAGTTACTCGAACGGACAGATGAACACTGAA.

On this clone: The read terminates 3 residues before the CDR3 end, so the remaining end is supplied by the germline J gene. V and J are TRBV10-3 and TRBJ1-5; no definite D call. There are 13 residues in the CDR3. The germline V gene encodes CDR1 ENHRY and CDR2 SYGVKD. V dropped 3 bases and J dropped 7 bases, with 10 bases sitting between them. CDR3 sequence: CAISEGPVQPQHF. The CDR3 bases that were read are TGTGCCATCAGTGAAGGTCCAGTGCAGCCC.

As to this clone: The read ends 3 residues before the CDR3 terminus; that terminus is restored from the germline J gene. The rearrangement joins TRBV14 to TRBJ2-7; D is unclear. V gave up 3 bases and J gave up 3 bases, with 3 bases separating them. Germline V CDR1 and CDR2: SGHDN, FVKESK. The CDR3 extends over 11 amino acids. The DNA read from the CDR3 is TGTGCCAGCAGCCACAGCTACGAG. It codes for CASSHSYE. The CDR3 as a whole reads CASSHSYEQYF.

On this clone: Read data end 3 residues before the CDR3 end; the end is taken from the germline J gene. V usage is TRBV5-6 and J usage is TRBJ2-7, with 7 bases aligning to TRBD1. After removal of 0 bases from V and 6 bases from J, the junction contained 9 bases not matched to a gene. The CDR3 runs to 15 residues. Looked up from germline, CDR1 is SGHDT and CDR2 is YYEEEE. Partial CDR3 DNA: TGTGCCAGCAGCTTGGCGGTGACAGGGACCCTCGAG. Its translation is CASSLAVTGTLE. The whole CDR3 sequence is CASSLAVTGTLEQYF.

With regard to this clone: The read gets to within 3 residues of the CDR3 end, and the germline J gene fills in the rest. The gene calls are TRBV20-1 and TRBJ1-4; 9 bases match TRBD1. This CDR3 comprises 15 residues. Unmatched junction bases numbered 11, after V lost 5 bases and J lost 7 bases. Germline values: CDR1 DFQATT, CDR2 SNEGSKA (reference sequence). CDR3 loop: CSASSRQGGFEKLFF. CDR3 DNA (partial): TGCAGTGCTTCTTCCCGACAGGGGGGATTTGAAAAA.

Notes on this clone: The read ends 3 residues shy of where the CDR3 ends; the end is completed using the germline J gene. The chain combines TRBV19 with TRBJ2-5, with 7 bases that match TRBD1. This CDR3 contains 15 residues. Trimming cost V 0 bases and J 3 bases; bases outside gene matches: 4. Germline CDR1 and CDR2: LNHDA and SQIVND (reference sequence). CDR3 in amino acids: CASSIDDRVKETQYF. The DNA read from the CDR3 is TGTGCCAGTAGTATAGACGACAGGGTGAAAGAGACC. The whole variable domain, remainder taken from reference TRBV19 and TRBJ2-5, is DGGITQSPKYLFRKEGQNVTLSCEQNLNHDAMYWYRQDPGQGLRLIYYSQIVNDFQKGDIAEGYSVSREKKESFPLTVTSAQKNPTAFYLCASSIDDRVKETQYFGPGTRLLVL.

Note on this clone: The sequenced fragment ends 3 residues before the CDR3 boundary, so the rest is inferred from the germline J gene. The chain uses TRBV10-3 and TRBJ2-6; weak D call: TRBD2 (6 bases). V lost 4 bases, J lost 0 bases, and 13 bases lay in between. Germline V CDR1 and CDR2: ENHRY, SYGVKD. This CDR3 contains 17 residues. CDR3 DNA (partial): TGTGCCATCAGTGGGGGGGTACAGAACTCTGGGGCCAACGTC. Its protein product is CAISGGVQNSGANV. The whole CDR3 reads CAISGGVQNSGANVLTF.

Concerning this clone itself: The CDR3 end falls 3 residues outside the read, so it is completed with the germline J gene. The chain links TRBV5-1 to TRBJ2-3; maybe TRBD1 (5 bases). Germline CDR1 SGHRS, CDR2 YFSETQ. This CDR3 spans 15 amino acids. Incomplete CDR3 DNA: TGCGCCAGCCAACAGGACGTATCAAACCAAGAGACG. Its translation is CASQQDVSNQET. The complete CDR3 protein is CASQQDVSNQETQYF.

Regarding this clone: From the germline J gene comes the end of the CDR3, since the read stops 3 residues before it. V and J are TRBV2 and TRBJ2-6, with D possibly matching TRBD2 (6 bases). This CDR3 is built from 16 residues. V was pared by 2 bases and J by 4 bases, with 12 bases between. The V gene's germline CDR1 is SNHLY and CDR2 FYNNEI. The covered CDR3 bases are TGTGCCAGCAGTGAATCCGGGGGAGCCGGGGCCAACGTC. Translating gives CASSESGGAGANV. The full CDR3 sequence reads CASSESGGAGANVLTF.

Notes on this clone: The CDR3 end lies 3 residues beyond the end of the read and is filled in from the germline J gene. The chain links TRBV2 to TRBJ1-1; possible D gene TRBD1, 5 bases. Germline values: CDR1 SNHLY, CDR2 FYNNEI. Trimming left V 6 bases short and J 0 bases short, with 11 bases between. The CDR3 extends over 14 amino acids. CDR3 DNA, as far as it was read: TGTGCCAGCAGCAGGTCAGGGATGAACACTGAA. Protein: CASSRSGMNTE. In full, the CDR3 is CASSRSGMNTEAFF.

Of note for this clone: Read sequence stops 3 residues before the CDR3 end, and the germline J gene provides the missing end. Other DNA sequences in this specimen translate into the identical CDR3. The chain uses TRBV19 and TRBJ2-5; 11 positions agree with TRBD2. V shed 7 bases, J shed 3 bases, and the junction held 13 bases outside the gene matches. The V gene's germline CDR1 is LNHDA and CDR2 SQIVND (reference sequence). The CDR3 covers 17 residues. The CDR3 sequence is CASTQGTSGRLEETQYF. The CDR3 DNA, read in part, is TGTGCCAGTACCCAGGGGACTAGCGGACGACTGGAAGAGACC.

As concerns this clone: One end of the junction does not line up with germline, which may come from a read error. Read data end 3 residues before the CDR3 end; the end is taken from the germline J gene. The gene calls are TRBV4-2 and TRBJ2-1; a weak D match, TRBD2 (5 bases). Germline V lookup: CDR1 LGHNA, CDR2 YNFKEQ. The CDR3 runs to 16 residues. CDR3 sequence reads: CASSSSIARSYNEQFF. The DNA read from the CDR3 is TGCGCCAGCTCGTCCTCCATAGCGAGGTCCTACAATGAG.

For this clone: The CDR3 goes on 3 residues after the read ends, and that part is filled in from the germline J gene. The rearrangement joins TRBV7-6 to TRBJ2-3; D might be TRBD2 (7 bases). The CDR3 loop spans 14 amino acids. The germline V gene encodes CDR1 SGHVS and CDR2 FNYEAQ. Trimming stripped 4 bases from V and 4 bases from J, with 12 bases between. The covered CDR3 bases are TGTGCCAGCAGCTCCCTGCGGGGGCCAGATACG. Amino acids: CASSSLRGPDT. The entire CDR3 protein reads CASSSLRGPDTQYF.

On this clone: The read ends 3 residues before the CDR3 terminus; that terminus is restored from the germline J gene. This chain connects TRBV10-1 to TRBJ2-1; 8 nucleotides match TRBD2. The trim removed 3 bases at V and 7 bases at J, leaving 8 bases unmatched. The CDR3 sequence is 15 residues long. Per the germline V gene, CDR1 is WNHNN and CDR2 is SYGVQD (reference sequence). The DNA read from the CDR3 is TGCGCCAGCAGTGAAGGGAGTAGCGGGGAAAATGAG. This gives the protein CASSEGSSGENE. The entire CDR3 sequence reads CASSEGSSGENEQFF.

As to this clone: The read comes to an end 3 residues before the CDR3 does, leaving the germline J gene to fill in the end. The gene calls are TRBV5-1 and TRBJ1-4; 7 bases are a match to TRBD1. Germline-derived CDR1 and CDR2 are SGHRS and YFSETQ. This CDR3 comprises 16 residues. Losses at the gene ends were 0 bases for V and 4 bases for J; bases not matched to a gene: 6. The CDR3 protein is CASSLGGTAFNEKLFF. Partial CDR3 DNA: TGCGCCAGCAGCTTGGGGGGGACAGCCTTTAATGAAAAA.

Details on this clone: Read coverage stops 3 residues before the CDR3 terminus; the germline J gene supplies the remainder. V gene TRBV19 combines with J gene TRBJ1-1; no clear D gene. Looked up from germline, CDR1 is LNHDA and CDR2 is SQIVND (reference sequence). This CDR3 contains 13 residues. Incomplete CDR3 DNA: TGTGCCAGTAGTGCTAGCAGATTCTACGAG. Its translation: CASSASRFYE. The CDR3 reads in full as CASSASRFYEAFF.

A word on this clone: Sequencing ends 3 residues short of the CDR3 end; the germline J gene provides the rest. V gene TRBV10-1 combines with J gene TRBJ2-3, with 9 bases aligning to TRBD2. V shed 5 bases and J 3 bases; nucleotides not matched to a gene: 3. The CDR3 loop spans 14 amino acids. CDR1 is WNHNN and CDR2 is SYGVQD in the germline V gene (reference sequence). The CDR3 DNA, read in part, is TGCGCCAGCAGTAAAGCGGGGGGAACAGATACG. This encodes CASSKAGGTDT. The whole CDR3 sequence is CASSKAGGTDTQYF.

A remark on this clone: The read terminates 3 residues before the CDR3 end, so the remaining end is supplied by the germline J gene. The chain is built from TRBV11-1 and TRBJ1-1; D gene uncertain. Germline-derived CDR1 and CDR2 are SGHAT and FQDESV (reference sequence). The CDR3 has 15 amino acids. V lost 2 bases, J lost 3 bases, and 13 bases lay in between. CDR3 bases read: TGTGCCAGCAGCTTATTTTCTACGGCGGACACTGAA. It yields the protein CASSLFSTADTE. The entire CDR3 protein reads CASSLFSTADTEAFF.